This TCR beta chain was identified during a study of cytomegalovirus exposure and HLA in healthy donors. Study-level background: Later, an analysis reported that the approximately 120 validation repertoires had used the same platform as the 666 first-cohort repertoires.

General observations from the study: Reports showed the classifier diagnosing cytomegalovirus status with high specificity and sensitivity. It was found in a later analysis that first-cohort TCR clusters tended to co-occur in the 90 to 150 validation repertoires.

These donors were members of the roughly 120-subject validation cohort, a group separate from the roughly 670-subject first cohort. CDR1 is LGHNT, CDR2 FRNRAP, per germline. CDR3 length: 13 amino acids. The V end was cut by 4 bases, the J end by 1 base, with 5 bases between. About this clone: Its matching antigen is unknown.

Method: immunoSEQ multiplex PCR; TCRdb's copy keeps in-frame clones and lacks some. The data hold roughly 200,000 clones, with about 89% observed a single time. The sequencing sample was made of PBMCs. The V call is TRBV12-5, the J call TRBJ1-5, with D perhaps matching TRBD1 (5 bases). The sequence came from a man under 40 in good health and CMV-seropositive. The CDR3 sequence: CASGWDSNQPQHF. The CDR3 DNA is TGTGCTAGTGGTTGGGACAGCAATCAGCCCCAGCATTTT.